This T cell receptor beta chain was sequenced in a study of technical replicates of blood from several donors. V dropped 0 bases and J dropped 10 bases, with 10 bases sitting between them. The CDR3 is 13 amino acids. Germline lookup yields CDR1 SGHNT and CDR2 YENEEA. Sequencing was performed with immunoSEQ multiplex PCR; in TCRdb, only in-frame clones are kept and a portion is missing. The table lists tens of thousands of clones, around 93% of them singletons. This clone has only one observation. V and J are TRBV11-3 and TRBJ2-1; weak D call: TRBD2 (5 bases). The sequence was obtained from a human donor in good health. Some clones in this sample may be carry-over from other donors' samples. The sample was PBMCs. CDR3 coding DNA: TGTGCCAGCAGCTTAGATGAGGGTCGAGAGCAGTTCTTC. Residues: CASSLDEGREQFF. Supplemented by reference TRBV11-3 and TRBJ2-1, the full variable domain reads EAGVVQSPRYKIIEKKQPVAFWCNPISGHNTLYWYLQNLGQGPELLIRYENEEAVDDSQLPKDRFSAERLKGVDSTLKIQPAELGDSAVYLCASSLDEGREQFFGPGTRLTVL.